The clone carrying this TCR beta chain was detected only once. What it recognizes is unknown. The data belong to a study of T cell responses to AZD1222 COVID-19 vaccine. Sequencing was performed with immunoSEQ multiplex PCR; in TCRdb, only in-frame clones are kept and a portion is missing. The table includes 130,000 to 150,000 clones, 91% detected once. V lost 6 bases to trimming and J lost 10 bases; unmatched junction nucleotides: 11. CDR1 SGHRS and CDR2 YFSETQ come from the germline V gene. This CDR3 region has 16 residues. Study-wide findings and caveats: Unmutated variant regions are reportedly targeted by nearly half of spike-specific TCRs. Regions 160-218 and 743-854 held dominance among vaccine-associated CD4 TCRs, which spanned spike. Donor demographics were predominantly white British with a female majority; clonal diversity may be underestimated.

This clonotype originated in an adult who received the AZD1222 COVID-19 vaccine. The sequencing here drew on peripheral blood, taken 28 days after the second AZD1222 dose. The chain joins TRBV5-1 to TRBJ2-1; 15 bases map to TRBD2. CDR3 region: CASTLEGTSGRREQFF. The CDR3 DNA is TGCGCCAGCACCCTCGAGGGGACTAGCGGGAGGAGAGAGCAGTTCTTC.